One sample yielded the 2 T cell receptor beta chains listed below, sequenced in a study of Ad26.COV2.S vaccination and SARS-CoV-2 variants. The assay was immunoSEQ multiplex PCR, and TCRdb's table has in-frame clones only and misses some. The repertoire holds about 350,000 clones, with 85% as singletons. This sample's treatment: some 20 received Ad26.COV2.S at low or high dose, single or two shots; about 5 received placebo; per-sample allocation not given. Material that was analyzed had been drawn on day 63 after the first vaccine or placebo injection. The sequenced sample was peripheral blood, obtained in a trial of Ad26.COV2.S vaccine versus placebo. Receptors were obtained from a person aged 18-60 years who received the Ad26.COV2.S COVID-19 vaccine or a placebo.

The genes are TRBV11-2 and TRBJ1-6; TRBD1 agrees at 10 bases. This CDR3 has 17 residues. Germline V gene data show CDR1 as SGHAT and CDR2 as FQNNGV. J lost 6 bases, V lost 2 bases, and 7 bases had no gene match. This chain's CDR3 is CASSLRLTGGSNSPLHF. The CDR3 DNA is TGTGCCAGCAGCTTAAGGTTGACAGGGGGCAGTAATTCACCCCTCCACTTT.

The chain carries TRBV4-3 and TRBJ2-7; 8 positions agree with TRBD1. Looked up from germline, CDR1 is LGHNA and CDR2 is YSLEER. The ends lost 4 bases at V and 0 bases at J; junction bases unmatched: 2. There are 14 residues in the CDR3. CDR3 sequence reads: CASSLGQGSYEQYF. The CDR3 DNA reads TGCGCCAGCAGCCTAGGACAGGGCTCCTACGAGCAGTACTTC.